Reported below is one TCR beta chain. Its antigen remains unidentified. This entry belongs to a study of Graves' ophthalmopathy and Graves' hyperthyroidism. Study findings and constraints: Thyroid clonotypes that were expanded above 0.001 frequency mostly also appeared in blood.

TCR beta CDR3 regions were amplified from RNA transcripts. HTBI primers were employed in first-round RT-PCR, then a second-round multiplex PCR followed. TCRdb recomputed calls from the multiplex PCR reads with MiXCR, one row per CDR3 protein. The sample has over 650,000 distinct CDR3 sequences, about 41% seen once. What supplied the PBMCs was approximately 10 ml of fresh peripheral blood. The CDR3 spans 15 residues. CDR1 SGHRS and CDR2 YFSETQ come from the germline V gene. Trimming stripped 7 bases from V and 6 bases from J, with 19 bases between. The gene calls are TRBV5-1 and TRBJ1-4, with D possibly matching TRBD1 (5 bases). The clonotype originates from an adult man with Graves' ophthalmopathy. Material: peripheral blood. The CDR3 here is CASGPWRGLDEKLFF. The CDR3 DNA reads TGCGCCAGCGGCCCGTGGAGGGGCTTGGATGAAAAACTGTTTTTT.